This is a list of T cell receptor beta chains from one sample in a study of regulatory T cells in long-lasting Graves disease. Via MiXCR, TCRdb re-called the multiplex PCR reads, giving one row per CDR3 protein. The sample comprises under 800,000 distinct CDR3 sequences, around 17% of which are singletons, and around 18% rests with the top ten. This sample also belongs to another study, concerning T cells in Graves' hyperthyroidism and ophthalmopathy.

Sample: peripheral blood mononuclear cells (PBMCs), taken at new diagnosis, from a patient treated with antithyroid drugs. These receptors were collected from a woman aged 25 to 39 with Graves disease. Both conserved end residues are part of each CDR3. Fields, in order: D gene, CDR3 length, V gene, clone size, J gene, CDR3 DNA, CDR3 protein. A D gene is named only where the DNA matches it firmly. Expanded clones are given a class, and other clones once, few, many or no size at all.

-,16,TRBV19,few,TRBJ2-3,TGTGCCAGTAGTATCCCTGGACGTCCTAGCACAGATACGCAGTATTTT,CASSIPGRPSTDTQYF
TRBD1,13,TRBV3-1,-,TRBJ2-7,TGTGCCAGCAGCCCTTTGGAATCGGGGACAGTTATCTTC,CASSPLESGTVIF
TRBD1,14,TRBV28,many,TRBJ1-2,TGTGCCAGCAGTGCCGGGACAGGCAACTATGGCTACACCTTC,CASSAGTGNYGYTF
-,15,TRBV27,-,TRBJ2-7,TGTGCCAGCAGTTTAGGTCTAGCGAGGGTCTACGAGCAGTACTTC,CASSLGLARVYEQYF
-,14,TRBV7-8,-,TRBJ2-3,TGTGCCAGCACAGAAATAACTAGCACAGATACGCAGTATTTT,CASTEITSTDTQYF
-,14,TRBV6-1,many,TRBJ1-4,TGTGCCAGCAGCAATGGGGTCAGTGTCGGAAAACTGTTTTTT,CASSNGVSVGKLFF
TRBD2,15,TRBV20-1,-,TRBJ2-7,TGCAGTGCTAGAAGGGTAGCGGGGGGGTTCGGCGAGCAGTACTTC,CSARRVAGGFGEQYF
-,12,TRBV20-1,many,TRBJ1-6,TGCAGTGCTAGTGCTCCTCCGGCACCCCTCCACTTT,CSASAPPAPLHF
-,13,TRBV7-3,-,TRBJ2-1,TGTGCCAGCAGCTCCCAGCGGGACAATGAGCAGTTCTTC,CASSSQRDNEQFF
-,15,TRBV20-1,few,TRBJ1-6,TGCAGTGCTAGGGCCCCGGGGGCGAATAATTCACCCCTCCACTTT,CSARAPGANNSPLHF